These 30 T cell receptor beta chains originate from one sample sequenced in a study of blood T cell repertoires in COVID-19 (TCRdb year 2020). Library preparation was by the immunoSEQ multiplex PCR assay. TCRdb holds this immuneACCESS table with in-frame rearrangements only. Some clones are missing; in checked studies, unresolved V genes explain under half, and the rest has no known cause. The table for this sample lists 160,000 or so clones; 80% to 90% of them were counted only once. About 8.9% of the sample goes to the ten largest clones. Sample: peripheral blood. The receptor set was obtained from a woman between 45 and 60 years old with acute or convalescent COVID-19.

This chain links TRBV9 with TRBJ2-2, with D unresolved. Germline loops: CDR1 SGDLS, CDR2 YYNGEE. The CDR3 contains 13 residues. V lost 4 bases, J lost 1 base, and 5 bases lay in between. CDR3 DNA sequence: TGTGCCAGCAGCACACAGAACACCGGGGAGCTGTTTTTT. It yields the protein CASSTQNTGELFF.

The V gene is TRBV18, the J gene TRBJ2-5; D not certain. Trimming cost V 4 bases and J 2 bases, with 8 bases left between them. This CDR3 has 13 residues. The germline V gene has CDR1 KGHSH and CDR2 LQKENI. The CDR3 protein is CASSLSLQETQYF. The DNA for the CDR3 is TGTGCCAGCTCACTCTCACTACAAGAGACCCAGTACTTC. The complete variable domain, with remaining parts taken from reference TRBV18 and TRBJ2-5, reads NAGVMQNPRHLVRRRGQEARLRCSPMKGHSHVYWYRQLPEEGLKFMVYLQKENIIDESGMPKERFSAEFPKEGPSILRIQQVVRGDSAAYFCASSLSLQETQYFGPGTRLLVL.

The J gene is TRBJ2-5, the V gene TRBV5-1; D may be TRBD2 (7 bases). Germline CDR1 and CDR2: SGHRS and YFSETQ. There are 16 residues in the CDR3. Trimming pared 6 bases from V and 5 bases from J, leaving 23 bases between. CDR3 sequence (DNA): TGCGCCAGCACCCTGAAGGGGGGGGGCCGGGACGAGACCCAGTACTTC. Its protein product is CASTLKGGGRDETQYF.

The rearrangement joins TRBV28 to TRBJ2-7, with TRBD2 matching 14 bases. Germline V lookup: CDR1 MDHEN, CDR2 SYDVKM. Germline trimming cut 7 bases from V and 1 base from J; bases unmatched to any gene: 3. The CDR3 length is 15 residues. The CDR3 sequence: CASTGTSGGSYEQYF. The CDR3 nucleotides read TGTGCCAGCACCGGGACTAGCGGGGGATCCTACGAGCAGTACTTC.

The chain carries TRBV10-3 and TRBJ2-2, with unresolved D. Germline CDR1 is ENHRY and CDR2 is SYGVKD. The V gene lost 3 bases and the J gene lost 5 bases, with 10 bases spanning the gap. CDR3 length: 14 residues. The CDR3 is CAISDRSKTGELFF. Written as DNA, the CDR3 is TGTGCCATCAGTGACAGGTCAAAGACCGGGGAGCTGTTTTTT.

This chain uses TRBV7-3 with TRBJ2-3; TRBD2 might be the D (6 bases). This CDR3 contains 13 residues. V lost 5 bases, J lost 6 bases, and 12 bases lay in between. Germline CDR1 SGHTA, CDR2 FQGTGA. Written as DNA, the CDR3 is TGTGCCAGCAGCCCGGCGGGAACTGATACGCAGTATTTT. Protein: CASSPAGTDTQYF.

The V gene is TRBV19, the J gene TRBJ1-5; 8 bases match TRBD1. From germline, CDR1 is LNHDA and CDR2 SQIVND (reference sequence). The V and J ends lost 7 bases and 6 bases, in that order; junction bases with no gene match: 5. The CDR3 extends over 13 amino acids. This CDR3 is CASTDRGSQPQHF. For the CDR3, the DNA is TGTGCCAGTACCGACAGGGGAAGTCAGCCCCAGCATTTT.

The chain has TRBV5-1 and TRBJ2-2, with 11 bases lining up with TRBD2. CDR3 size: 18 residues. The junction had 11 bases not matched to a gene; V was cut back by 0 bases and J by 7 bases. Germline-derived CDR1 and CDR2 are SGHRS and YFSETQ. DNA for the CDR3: TGCGCCAGCAGCTTGGCTAGGCTAGCGGGGGGCCACAGCGGGGAGCTGTTTTTT. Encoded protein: CASSLARLAGGHSGELFF.

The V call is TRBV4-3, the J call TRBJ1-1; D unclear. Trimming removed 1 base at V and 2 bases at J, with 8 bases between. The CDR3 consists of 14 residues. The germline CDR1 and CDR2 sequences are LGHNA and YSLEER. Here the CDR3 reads CASSQAQLNTEAFF. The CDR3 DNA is TGCGCCAGCAGCCAAGCACAGCTAAACACTGAAGCTTTCTTT.

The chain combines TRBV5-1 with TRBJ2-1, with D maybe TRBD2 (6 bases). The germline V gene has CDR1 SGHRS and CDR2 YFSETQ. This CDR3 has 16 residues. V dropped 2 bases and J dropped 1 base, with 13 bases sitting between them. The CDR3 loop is CASSLLPAGSYNEQFF. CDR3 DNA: TGCGCCAGCAGCTTACTGCCCGCGGGATCCTACAATGAGCAGTTCTTC.

CDR3 region: CASSPARVSSQETQYF. The CDR3 DNA reads TGTGCCAGCTCACCAGCACGGGTTTCCTCTCAAGAGACCCAGTACTTC. The chain couples TRBV18 to TRBJ2-5; D not resolved. This CDR3 has 16 residues. Germline-derived CDR1 and CDR2 are KGHSH and LQKENI. Trimming shortened V by 2 bases and J by 2 bases, and 15 bases separated the two germline ends.

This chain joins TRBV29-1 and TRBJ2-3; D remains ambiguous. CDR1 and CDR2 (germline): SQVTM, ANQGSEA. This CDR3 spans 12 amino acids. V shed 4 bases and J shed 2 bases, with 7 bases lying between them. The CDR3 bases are TGCAGCGTTGGGGCAGACACAGATACGCAGTATTTT. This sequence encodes CSVGADTDTQYF.

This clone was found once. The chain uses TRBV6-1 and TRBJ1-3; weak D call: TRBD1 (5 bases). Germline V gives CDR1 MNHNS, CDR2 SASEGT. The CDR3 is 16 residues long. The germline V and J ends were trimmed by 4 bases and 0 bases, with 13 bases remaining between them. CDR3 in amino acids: CASSGGWGSSGNTIYF. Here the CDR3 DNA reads TGTGCCAGCAGTGGGGGTTGGGGCAGCTCTGGAAACACCATATATTTT.

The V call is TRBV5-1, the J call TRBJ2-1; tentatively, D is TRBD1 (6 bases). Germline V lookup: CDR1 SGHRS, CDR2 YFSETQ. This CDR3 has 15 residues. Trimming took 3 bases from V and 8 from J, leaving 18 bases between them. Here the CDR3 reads CASSSPGHHEHEQFF. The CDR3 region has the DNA TGCGCCAGCAGCTCGCCGGGACACCACGAGCATGAGCAGTTCTTC.

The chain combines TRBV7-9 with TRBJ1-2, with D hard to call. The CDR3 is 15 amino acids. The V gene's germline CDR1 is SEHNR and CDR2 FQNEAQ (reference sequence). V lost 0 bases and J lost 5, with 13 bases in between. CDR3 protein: CASSLALMGGYGYTF. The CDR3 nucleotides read TGTGCCAGCAGCTTAGCGCTCATGGGAGGGTATGGCTACACCTTC. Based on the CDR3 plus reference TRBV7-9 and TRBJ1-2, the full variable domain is DTGVSQNPRHKITKRGQNVTFRCDPISEHNRLYWYRQTLGQGPEFLTYFQNEAQLEKSRLLSDRFSAERPKGSFSTLEIQRTEQGDSAMYLCASSLALMGGYGYTFGSGTRLTVV.

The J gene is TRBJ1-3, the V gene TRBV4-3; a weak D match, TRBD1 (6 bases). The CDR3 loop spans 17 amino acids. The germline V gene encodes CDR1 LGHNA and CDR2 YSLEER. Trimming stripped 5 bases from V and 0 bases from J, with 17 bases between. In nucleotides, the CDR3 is TGCGCCAGCAGCTTATCGCTACAGGGAATCTCTGGAAACACCATATATTTT. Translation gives CASSLSLQGISGNTIYF.

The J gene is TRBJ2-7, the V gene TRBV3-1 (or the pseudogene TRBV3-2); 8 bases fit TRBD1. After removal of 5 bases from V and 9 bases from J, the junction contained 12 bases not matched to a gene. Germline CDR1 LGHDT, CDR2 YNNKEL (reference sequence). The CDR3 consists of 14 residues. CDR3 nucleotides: TGTGCCAGCAGCTTTAAAACGGGACAGGCTGGGCAGTACTTC. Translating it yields CASSFKTGQAGQYF.

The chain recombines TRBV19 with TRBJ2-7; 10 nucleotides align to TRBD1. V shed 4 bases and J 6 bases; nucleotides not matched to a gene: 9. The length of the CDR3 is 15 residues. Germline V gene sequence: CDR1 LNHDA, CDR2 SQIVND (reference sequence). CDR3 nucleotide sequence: TGTGCCAGTAGTACCGGGACAGGGGTTACGGGCGAGCAGTACTTC. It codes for CASSTGTGVTGEQYF.

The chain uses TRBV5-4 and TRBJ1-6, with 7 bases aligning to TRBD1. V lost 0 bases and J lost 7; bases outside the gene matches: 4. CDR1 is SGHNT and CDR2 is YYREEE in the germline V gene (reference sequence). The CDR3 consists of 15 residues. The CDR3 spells CASSLGDSTNSPLHF. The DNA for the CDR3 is TGTGCCAGCAGCTTGGGGGACAGCACGAATTCACCCCTCCACTTT.

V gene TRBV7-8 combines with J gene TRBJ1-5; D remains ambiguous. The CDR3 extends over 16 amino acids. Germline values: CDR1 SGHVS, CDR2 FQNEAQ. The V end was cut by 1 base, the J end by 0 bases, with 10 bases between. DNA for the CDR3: TGTGCCAGCAGCTTAGTGGTCGGGGTTAGCAATCAGCCCCAGCATTTT. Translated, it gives CASSLVVGVSNQPQHF.

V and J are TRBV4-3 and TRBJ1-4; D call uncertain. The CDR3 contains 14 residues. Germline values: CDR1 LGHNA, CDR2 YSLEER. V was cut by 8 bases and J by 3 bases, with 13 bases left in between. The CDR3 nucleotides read TGCGCCAGCGCTAGAGGTCTCCCTAATGAAAAACTGTTTTTT. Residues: CASARGLPNEKLFF.

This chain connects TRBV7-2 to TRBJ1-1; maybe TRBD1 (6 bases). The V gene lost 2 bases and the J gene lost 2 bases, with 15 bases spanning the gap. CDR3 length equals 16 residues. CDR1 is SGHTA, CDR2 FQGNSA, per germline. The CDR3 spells CASSLQGRGTNTEAFF. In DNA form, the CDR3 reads TGTGCCAGCAGCTTACAGGGGCGGGGGACTAACACTGAAGCTTTCTTT.

The CDR3 DNA reads TGTGCCAGCAGCTTGGGACAGGGAAACGAGCAGTACTTC. Translated, it gives CASSLGQGNEQYF. This sequence joins TRBV5-4 and TRBJ2-7; 7 bases are shared with TRBD1. The CDR3 is 13 amino acids. Germline V CDR1 and CDR2: SGHNT, YYREEE (reference sequence). Losses at the gene ends were 0 bases for V and 5 bases for J; bases not matched to a gene: 2.

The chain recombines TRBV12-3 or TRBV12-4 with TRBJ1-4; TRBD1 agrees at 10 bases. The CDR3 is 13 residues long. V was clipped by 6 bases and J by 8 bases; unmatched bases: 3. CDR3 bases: TGTGCCAGCAGGGGACAGGGGCCCGAAAAACTGTTTTTT. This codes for CASRGQGPEKLFF.

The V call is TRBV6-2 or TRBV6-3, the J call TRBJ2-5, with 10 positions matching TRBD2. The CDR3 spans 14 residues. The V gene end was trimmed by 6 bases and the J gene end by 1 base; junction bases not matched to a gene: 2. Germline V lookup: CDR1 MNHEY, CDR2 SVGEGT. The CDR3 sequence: CASRPSGGQETQYF. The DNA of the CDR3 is TGTGCCAGCAGGCCTAGCGGGGGCCAAGAGACCCAGTACTTC.

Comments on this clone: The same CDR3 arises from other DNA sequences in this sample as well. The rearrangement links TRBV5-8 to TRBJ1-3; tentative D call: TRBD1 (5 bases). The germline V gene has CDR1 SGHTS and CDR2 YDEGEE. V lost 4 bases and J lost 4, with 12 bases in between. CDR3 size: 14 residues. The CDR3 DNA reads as TGTGCCAGCAGCCTTGGGCAGGGAGGAAACACCATATATTTT. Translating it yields CASSLGQGGNTIYF.

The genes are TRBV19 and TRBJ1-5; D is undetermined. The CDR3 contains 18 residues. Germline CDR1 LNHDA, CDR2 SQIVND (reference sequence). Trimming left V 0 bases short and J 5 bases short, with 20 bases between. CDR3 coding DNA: TGTGCCAGTAGTATAGATCTTTTAGGGTTAATGGACTATCAGCCCCAGCATTTT. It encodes CASSIDLLGLMDYQPQHF.

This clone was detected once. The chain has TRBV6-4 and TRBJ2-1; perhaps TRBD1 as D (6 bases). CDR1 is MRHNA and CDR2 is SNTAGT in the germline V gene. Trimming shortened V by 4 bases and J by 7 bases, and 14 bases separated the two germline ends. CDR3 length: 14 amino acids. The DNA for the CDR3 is TGTGCCAGCAGTGTTGGACAGTGGAGAAATGAGCAGTTCTTC. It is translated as CASSVGQWRNEQFF.

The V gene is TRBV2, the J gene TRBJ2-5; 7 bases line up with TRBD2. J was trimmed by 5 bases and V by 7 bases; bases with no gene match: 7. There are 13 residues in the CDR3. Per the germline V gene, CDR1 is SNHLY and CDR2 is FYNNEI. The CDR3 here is CASNLWEGETQYF. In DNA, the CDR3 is TGTGCCAGCAACTTGTGGGAGGGGGAGACCCAGTACTTC.

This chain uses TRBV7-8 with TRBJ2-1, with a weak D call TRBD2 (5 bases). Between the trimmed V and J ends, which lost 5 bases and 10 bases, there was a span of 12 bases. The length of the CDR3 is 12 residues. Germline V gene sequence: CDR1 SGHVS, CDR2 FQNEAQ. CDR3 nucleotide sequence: TGTGCCAGCAGCCCCGTCGGGAAGGAGCAGTTCTTC. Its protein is CASSPVGKEQFF.